These 21 T cell receptor beta chains originate from one sample sequenced in a study of blood T cell repertoires in COVID-19. Using immunoSEQ multiplex PCR, the repertoire was profiled, and TCRdb retains in-frame clones only, with some absent. This sample has around 280,000 clones; about nine tenths occur once, and the top ten carry approximately 10%. The sample comprised peripheral blood. All receptors derive from a woman in her twenties or thirties with COVID-19, enrolled during active disease.

The rearrangement links TRBV6-5 to TRBJ1-4, with TRBD1 matching 10 bases. Germline V gene data show CDR1 as MNHEY and CDR2 as SVGAGI. CDR3 length: 14 residues. V gave up 6 bases and J gave up 7 bases; unmatched junction bases: 5. The CDR3 DNA reads TGTGCCAGCAGGCCGGGACAGGGGTTTGAAAAACTGTTTTTT. Its protein is CASRPGQGFEKLFF.

Worth noting for this clone: A read error may account for a junction end that differs from germline. This rearrangement joins TRBV5-4 to TRBJ2-7; TRBD2 might be the D (5 bases). The CDR3 has 12 amino acids. Looked up from germline, CDR1 is SGHNT and CDR2 is YYREEE (reference sequence). The CDR3: CANSWESYEQYF. Here the CDR3 DNA reads TGTGCCAACAGCTGGGAGTCCTACGAGCAGTACTTC.

CDR3 DNA: TGTGCCAGCAGTCTTGTGCGCGGAGCTACAAACTATGGCTACACCTTC. As protein: CASSLVRGATNYGYTF. The rearrangement uses TRBV28 and TRBJ1-2; D is ambiguous. Trimming shortened V by 5 bases and J by 2 bases, and 18 bases separated the two germline ends. In germline, CDR1 is MDHEN, CDR2 SYDVKM. CDR3 length: 16 residues.

This chain links TRBV2 with TRBJ2-2; 10 bases fit TRBD1. Germline V gene lookup returns CDR1 SNHLY and CDR2 FYNNEI. The CDR3 sequence is 14 residues long. The ends lost 8 bases at V and 5 bases at J; junction bases unmatched: 5. CDR3 DNA: TGTGCCAGCCTCCGGGACAGGGGAACCGGGGAGCTGTTTTTT. Its translation: CASLRDRGTGELFF.

The table lists this clone with a few counts. The J gene is TRBJ1-1, the V gene TRBV9; tentative D call: TRBD1 (5 bases). The CDR3 is 14 residues long. CDR1 and CDR2 (germline): SGDLS, YYNGEE. V gave up 4 bases and J gave up 2 bases, with 12 bases separating them. The CDR3 DNA reads as TGTGCCAGCAGCTCAACGGGGGACAACACTGAAGCTTTCTTT. It translates to CASSSTGDNTEAFF.

The genes are TRBV24-1 and TRBJ2-2; a possible D gene is TRBD1 (6 bases). The germline CDR1 and CDR2 sequences are KGHDR and SFDVKD. V was pared by 9 bases and J by 4 bases, with 11 bases between. This CDR3 region has 13 residues. In nucleotides, the CDR3 is TGTGCCACCGGACAGTACATCACCGGGGAGCTGTTTTTT. Translated: CATGQYITGELFF.

The chain has TRBV28 and TRBJ2-2, with D perhaps TRBD1 (7 bases). Germline CDR1 is MDHEN and CDR2 is SYDVKM. The CDR3 has 15 amino acids. V was cut by 3 bases and J by 5 bases, with 13 bases left in between. The DNA of the CDR3 is TGTGCCAGCAGTTTTGACAGGGCGGGAACCGGGGAGCTGTTTTTT. Residues: CASSFDRAGTGELFF.

The CDR3 DNA is TGTGCCAGCAGTCCCTCAGGACAGGGCTTCGAGCAGTACTTC. It is translated as CASSPSGQGFEQYF. The chain employs TRBV5-4 and TRBJ2-7; 8 bases are a match to TRBD1. Per germline, CDR1 SGHNT and CDR2 YYREEE (reference sequence). This CDR3 is built from 14 residues. The V segment lost 5 bases and the J segment 6 bases; nucleotides outside the gene matches: 10.

The CDR3 DNA follows: TGTGCCAGCAGTTTATTATTAGAAGCTTTCTTT. It specifies CASSLLLEAFF. The chain uses TRBV28 and TRBJ1-1, with D unresolved. Germline V gene data show CDR1 as MDHEN and CDR2 as SYDVKM. V was cut by 1 base and J by 8 bases, with 5 bases left in between. The CDR3 covers 11 residues. Variable domain in full (rest from reference TRBV28 and TRBJ1-1): DVKVTQSSRYLVKRTGEKVFLECVQDMDHENMFWYRQDPGLGLRLIYFSYDVKMKEKGDIPEGYSVSREKKERFSLILESASTNQTSMYLCASSLLLEAFFGQGTRLTVV.

This clone was seen only once. The V gene is TRBV19, the J gene TRBJ1-5; no firm D call. CDR3 length: 14 residues. Per germline, CDR1 LNHDA and CDR2 SQIVND (reference sequence). V was cut by 4 bases and J by 3 bases, with 10 bases left in between. The CDR3 DNA reads TGTGCCAGTAGTACCGAACCTACCAATCAGCCCCAGCATTTT. This sequence encodes CASSTEPTNQPQHF.

This chain connects TRBV27 to TRBJ2-7, with D unclear. Germline-derived CDR1 and CDR2 are MNHEY and SMNVEV (reference sequence). The CDR3 loop spans 11 amino acids. Trimming left V 3 bases short and J 5 bases short, with 5 bases between. In DNA form, the CDR3 reads TGTGCCAGCAGTTTTGGGCACGAGCAGTACTTC. Its protein product is CASSFGHEQYF.

This rearrangement joins TRBV5-1 to TRBJ2-6; 10 nucleotides line up with TRBD1. This CDR3 region has 21 residues. J gave up 0 bases and V 0 bases, and 12 bases lay outside the gene matches. Germline CDR1 is SGHRS and CDR2 is YFSETQ. The CDR3 is CASSLDVRDRGPHSGANVLTF. Written as DNA, the CDR3 is TGCGCCAGCAGCTTGGACGTCCGGGACAGGGGACCCCACTCTGGGGCCAACGTCCTGACTTTC.

This chain connects TRBV18 to TRBJ1-2, with TRBD1 as a possible D gene (6 bases). The germline V gene encodes CDR1 KGHSH and CDR2 LQKENI. This CDR3 has 14 amino acids. The germline V and J ends were trimmed by 4 bases and 6 bases, with 15 bases remaining between them. The CDR3 coding sequence is TGTGCCAGCTCACTGAAACAGGGAGGGGATGGCTACACCTTC. It specifies CASSLKQGGDGYTF.

V is TRBV12-5 and J is TRBJ1-2, with TRBD1 matching 9 bases. CDR3 length: 16 amino acids. The V gene's germline CDR1 is LGHNT and CDR2 FRNRAP. Germline trimming cut 7 bases from V and 2 bases from J; bases unmatched to any gene: 11. The CDR3 DNA reads TGTGCTAGTGCCATCACCAGGGACAGGGCAAACTATGGCTACACCTTC. It is translated as CASAITRDRANYGYTF.

This clone appeared a single time. This rearrangement joins TRBV11-1 to TRBJ2-5; TRBD2 agrees at 7 bases. V was pared by 1 base and J by 4 bases, with 3 bases of the junction left unmatched. CDR1 and CDR2 (germline): SGHAT, FQDESV (reference sequence). This CDR3 comprises 14 residues. DNA of the CDR3: TGTGCCAGCAGCTTAGGCGGGAGAGGAGAGACCCAGTACTTC. It yields the protein CASSLGGRGETQYF.

V and J are TRBV15 and TRBJ1-1; D not certain. The V end was cut by 9 bases, the J end by 0 bases, with 11 bases between. The CDR3 length is 13 residues. The V gene's germline CDR1 is LNHNV and CDR2 YYDKDF (reference sequence). The CDR3 DNA sequence: TGTGCCACATGTAGAGGAATGAACACTGAAGCTTTCTTT. Protein sequence: CATCRGMNTEAFF.

V usage is TRBV9 and J usage is TRBJ1-3, with D unclear. Trimming removed 7 bases at V and 2 bases at J, with 7 bases between. The CDR3 is 12 amino acids. CDR1 and CDR2 (germline): SGDLS, YYNGEE. CDR3 DNA sequence: TGTGCCAGCGGTTCGGCTGGAAACACCATATATTTT. This translates into CASGSAGNTIYF.

The V and J genes are TRBV10-1 and TRBJ1-1; 11 positions agree with TRBD1. CDR1 and CDR2 (germline): WNHNN, SYGVQD (reference sequence). V dropped 5 bases and J dropped 5; count of bases not matched to a gene: 4. CDR3 length equals 14 residues. CDR3 in DNA: TGCGCCAGCAGTTCTGGACAGGGGGCGACTGAAGCTTTCTTT. Translating it yields CASSSGQGATEAFF.

The V gene is TRBV7-6, the J gene TRBJ1-1, with TRBD1 as a possible D gene (6 bases). Germline loops: CDR1 SGHVS, CDR2 FNYEAQ. CDR3 length: 15 residues. V shed 5 bases and J shed 0 bases, with 13 bases lying between them. The CDR3 protein is CASSPGGGMNTEAFF. In nucleotides, the CDR3 is TGTGCCAGCAGCCCCGGGGGGGGCATGAACACTGAAGCTTTCTTT.

This chain uses TRBV10-3 with TRBJ1-6; 8 bases agree with TRBD1. This CDR3 is 14 amino acids long. V lost 4 bases to trimming and J lost 9 bases; unmatched junction nucleotides: 5. Germline V gives CDR1 ENHRY, CDR2 SYGVKD. This chain's CDR3 is CAISGGQDSSPLHF. CDR3 sequence (DNA): TGTGCCATCAGTGGGGGACAGGATAGTTCACCCCTCCACTTT.

The chain is built from TRBV27 and TRBJ1-2; TRBD1 matches at 8 bases. Per germline, CDR1 MNHEY and CDR2 SMNVEV (reference sequence). Trimming cost V 6 bases and J 7 bases; bases outside gene matches: 7. The CDR3 contains 13 residues. As DNA, the CDR3 is TGTGCCAGCAGAATGGACAGGGTGGGTGGCTACACCTTC. Protein: CASRMDRVGGYTF.